The 14 T cell receptor beta chains listed next were all sequenced from one sample in a study of spatial heterogeneity in lung cancer. The time point: sample taken at primary tumor resection. Each CDR3 protein is one row after TCRdb ran MiXCR on the 5' RACE reads. The table shows about 35,000 distinct CDR3 sequences, with roughly 3% occurring only once. Material: normal lung tissue next to the tumor, obtained at surgery. The receptor set was obtained from a male donor with early-stage non-small cell lung cancer.

At least ten counts were recorded for this clonotype. This chain links TRBV6-6 with TRBJ1-4; D is undetermined. This CDR3 is 15 amino acids long. Germline V lookup: CDR1 MNHNY, CDR2 SVGAGI (reference sequence). V gave up 5 bases and J gave up 0 bases, with 10 bases separating them. CDR3 in amino acids: CASSDHSTTNEKLFF. DNA for the CDR3: TGTGCCAGCAGTGATCACAGCACAACTAATGAAAAACTGTTTTTT.

A few counts support this clonotype. J is TRBJ2-5 and V is TRBV20-1; 10 nucleotides line up with TRBD1. Germline CDR1 DFQATT, CDR2 SNEGSKA (reference sequence). This CDR3 has 12 amino acids. The J segment lost 4 bases and the V segment lost 6 bases, leaving 2 bases of the junction unmatched. Here the CDR3 reads CSARQGAETQYF. In nucleotides, the CDR3 is TGCAGTGCAAGACAGGGGGCAGAGACCCAGTACTTC.

This clonotype was counted many times. The chain recombines TRBV5-5 with TRBJ1-1; D unresolved. The V end was cut by 4 bases, the J end by 1 base, with 8 bases between. This CDR3 is 13 amino acids long. The V gene's germline CDR1 is SGHKS and CDR2 YYEKEE (reference sequence). CDR3 amino acids: CASSLRPNTEAFF. In DNA, the CDR3 is TGTGCCAGCAGCCTTCGCCCGAACACTGAAGCTTTCTTT.

This chain connects TRBV7-9 to TRBJ2-3; no definite D call. This CDR3 has 14 amino acids. The germline CDR1 and CDR2 sequences are SEHNR and FQNEAQ (reference sequence). Between the trimmed V and J ends, which lost 5 bases and 0 bases, there was a span of 9 bases. The CDR3 DNA is TGTGCCAGCAGCCCCGCGAGTAGCACAGATACGCAGTATTTT. Translation gives CASSPASSTDTQYF. Using reference TRBV7-9 and TRBJ2-3 for the parts outside the CDR3, the full variable domain is DTGVSQNPRHKITKRGQNVTFRCDPISEHNRLYWYRQTLGQGPEFLTYFQNEAQLEKSRLLSDRFSAERPKGSFSTLEIQRTEQGDSAMYLCASSPASSTDTQYFGPGTRLTVL.

This clonotype was found many times. The chain joins TRBV6-2 or TRBV6-3 to TRBJ2-3; D uncertain. Germline assignment: CDR1 MNHEY and CDR2 SVGEGT. V lost 6 bases, J lost 0 bases, and 7 bases lay in between. The CDR3 totals 13 residues. The CDR3 nucleotides read TGTGCCAGCAGAGGGCTGAGCACAGATACGCAGTATTTT. Protein: CASRGLSTDTQYF.

This clonotype was seen at least ten times. This chain connects TRBV10-1 to TRBJ2-7; 7 positions agree with TRBD1. This CDR3 is built from 14 residues. Trimming took 6 bases from V and 0 from J; bases not matched to a gene: 5. Per the germline V gene, CDR1 is WNHNN and CDR2 is SYGVQD (reference sequence). The CDR3 nucleotides read TGCGCCAGCAGCCCGACAGGGAGCTCCTACGAGCAGTACTTC. Amino acids: CASSPTGSSYEQYF.

The chain has TRBV28 and TRBJ2-7, with D perhaps assigned TRBD1 or TRBD2 (7 bases each). CDR1 is MDHEN and CDR2 is SYDVKM in the germline V gene. V was pared by 7 bases and J by 5 bases, with 21 bases between. This CDR3 has 15 residues. The CDR3 region is CASNSGGEGNDEQYF. The CDR3 DNA sequence: TGTGCCAGCAACTCAGGGGGGGAGGGTAACGACGAGCAGTACTTC.

This clonotype turned up a few times. This rearrangement joins TRBV28 to TRBJ1-5; maybe TRBD1 (6 bases). Germline CDR1 is MDHEN and CDR2 is SYDVKM. Trimming pared 7 bases from V and 4 bases from J, leaving 23 bases between. The CDR3 is 17 residues long. Here the CDR3 reads CASTPTVGGAGNQPQHF. CDR3 nucleotide sequence: TGTGCCAGCACCCCCACGGTCGGGGGGGCGGGGAATCAGCCCCAGCATTTT. Complete variable domain (other parts from reference TRBV28 and TRBJ1-5): DVKVTQSSRYLVKRTGEKVFLECVQDMDHENMFWYRQDPGLGLRLIYFSYDVKMKEKGDIPEGYSVSREKKERFSLILESASTNQTSMYLCASTPTVGGAGNQPQHFGDGTRLSIL.

This clonotype was seen only a few times. The chain links TRBV7-9 to TRBJ1-2; no reliable D call. With 1 base removed from V and 7 bases from J, the gap between germline ends came to 7 bases. The length of the CDR3 is 12 residues. From germline, CDR1 is SEHNR and CDR2 FQNEAQ (reference sequence). This CDR3 is CASSLDTFGYTF. CDR3 bases: TGTGCCAGCAGCTTAGACACGTTTGGCTACACCTTC.

Many counts were recorded for this clonotype. The chain couples TRBV10-3 to TRBJ2-4; D is ambiguous. CDR1 and CDR2 (germline): ENHRY, SYGVKD. The CDR3 loop spans 14 amino acids. The germline V and J ends were trimmed by 6 bases and 0 bases, with 9 bases remaining between them. The CDR3 nucleotides read TGTGCCATCAGCGGCACTCTAGCCAAAAACATTCAGTACTTC. This sequence encodes CAISGTLAKNIQYF.

By sample fraction, this clonotype is large. This chain joins TRBV5-6 and TRBJ2-5; D is uncertain. Germline CDR1 is SGHDT and CDR2 is YYEEEE. This CDR3 contains 13 residues. Trimming took 2 bases from V and 3 from J, leaving 8 bases between them. The CDR3 bases are TGTGCCAGCAGCTTCGGAACAGAAGAGACCCAGTACTTC. Its translation: CASSFGTEETQYF. Supplemented by reference TRBV5-6 and TRBJ2-5, the full variable domain reads DAGVTQSPTHLIKTRGQQVTLRCSPKSGHDTVSWYQQALGQGPQFIFQYYEEEERQRGNFPDRFSGHQFPNYSSELNVNALLLGDSALYLCASSFGTEETQYFGPGTRLLVL.

V and J are TRBV5-6 and TRBJ2-5, with TRBD2 identical over 11 bases. J lost 7 bases, V lost 4 bases, and 18 bases had no gene match. Germline V gene data show CDR1 as SGHDT and CDR2 as YYEEEE. The CDR3 is 18 amino acids. This CDR3 reads CASSIFTSGSGVLRTQYF. DNA for the CDR3: TGTGCCAGCAGCATTTTCACTAGCGGGAGTGGGGTTTTACGGACCCAGTACTTC.

Comment on this clonotype: A clone one base away is much larger, so this may be a read error. The chain combines TRBV18 with TRBJ2-3; maybe TRBD1 (6 bases). Germline assignment: CDR1 KGHSH and CDR2 LQKENI. The V end lost 0 bases, the J end lost 4 bases, and 11 bases lay between the germline ends. The CDR3 runs to 15 residues. CDR3 loop: CASSPPRQESDTQYF. The CDR3 DNA sequence: TGTGCCAGCTCACCACCACGACAGGAGTCAGATACGCAGTATTTT. Together with reference TRBV18 and TRBJ2-3, the CDR3 gives the full variable domain: NAGVMQNPRHLVRRRGQEARLRCSPMKGHSHVYWYRQLPEEGLKFMVYLQKENIIDESGMPKERFSAEFPKEGPSILRIQQVVRGDSAAYFCASSPPRQESDTQYFGPGTRLTVL.

This clonotype showed up many times. The chain employs TRBV12-3 or TRBV12-4 and TRBJ2-1; 8 positions agree with TRBD1. The V segment lost 5 bases and the J segment 10 bases; nucleotides outside the gene matches: 13. The length of the CDR3 is 15 residues. CDR3: CASSQPPTGVEEQFF. CDR3 nucleotide sequence: TGTGCCAGCAGTCAACCTCCGACAGGGGTGGAAGAGCAGTTCTTC.